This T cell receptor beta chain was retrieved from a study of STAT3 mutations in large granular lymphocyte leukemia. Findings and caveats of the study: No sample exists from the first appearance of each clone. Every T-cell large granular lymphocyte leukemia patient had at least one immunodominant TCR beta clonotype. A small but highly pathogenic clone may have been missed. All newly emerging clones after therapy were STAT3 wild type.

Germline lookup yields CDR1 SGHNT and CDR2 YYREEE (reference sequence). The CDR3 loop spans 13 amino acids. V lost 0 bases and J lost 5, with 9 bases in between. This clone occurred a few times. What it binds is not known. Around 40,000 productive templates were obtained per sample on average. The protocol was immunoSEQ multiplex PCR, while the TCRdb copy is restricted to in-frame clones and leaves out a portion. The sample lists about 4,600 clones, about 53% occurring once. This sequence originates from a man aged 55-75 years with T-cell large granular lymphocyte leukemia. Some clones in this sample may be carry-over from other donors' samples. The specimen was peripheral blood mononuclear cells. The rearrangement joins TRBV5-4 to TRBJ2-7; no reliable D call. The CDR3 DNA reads TGTGCCAGCAGCTTGGAGGAAGAAGACGAGCAGTACTTC. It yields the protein CASSLEEEDEQYF.